The 28 T cell receptor beta chains below all came from one sample that was sequenced in a study of radiation and T cells in renal cell carcinoma. Sequencing was performed with immunoSEQ multiplex PCR; in TCRdb, only in-frame clones are kept and a portion is missing. Counted here are about 130,000 clones, more than 70% occurring once; the ten biggest clones make up about 5%. Documented time point: blood 2 weeks post-SBRT. The treatment: 15 Gy SBRT to primary tumor, nephrectomy 4 weeks later. The input for sequencing was blood, taken from a patient whose treatment included radiotherapy and nephrectomy. The receptors here all came from a woman aged 70-85 years with renal cell carcinoma.

This chain joins TRBV6-5 and TRBJ1-2, with a possible D match to TRBD1 (6 bases). V lost 0 bases, J lost 0 bases, and 11 bases lay in between. Germline V gives CDR1 MNHEY, CDR2 SVGAGI. This CDR3 comprises 16 residues. The CDR3 protein is CASSYSRAGANYGYTF. The DNA for the CDR3 is TGTGCCAGCAGTTACTCTCGGGCAGGGGCTAACTATGGCTACACCTTC.

This chain connects TRBV30 to TRBJ1-5; TRBD1 might be the D (6 bases). CDR1 is GTSNPN and CDR2 is SVGIG in the germline V gene (reference sequence). CDR3 length: 14 amino acids. Trimming cost V 1 base and J 5 bases, with 12 bases left between them. This chain's CDR3 is CAWSARRGDQPQHF. CDR3 DNA sequence: TGTGCCTGGAGTGCACGCAGGGGCGATCAGCCCCAGCATTTT.

This chain joins TRBV2 and TRBJ1-5; 7 positions match TRBD1. This CDR3 spans 12 amino acids. Germline V gives CDR1 SNHLY, CDR2 FYNNEI. V was pared by 1 base and J by 15 bases, with 6 bases of the junction left unmatched. The DNA of the CDR3 is TGTGCCAGCAGTGAAGAGGGGGCGCTTCGGCATTTT. This sequence encodes CASSEEGALRHF. The full variable domain, in which reference TRBV2 and TRBJ1-5 provide the parts outside the CDR3, is EPEVTQTPSHQVTQMGQEVILRCVPISNHLYFYWYRQILGQKVEFLVSFYNNEISEKSEIFDDQFSVERPDGSNFTLKIRSTKLEDSAMYFCASSEEGALRHFGDGTRLSIL.

The chain employs TRBV18 and TRBJ2-3, with TRBD2 as a possible D gene (6 bases). The CDR3 spans 14 residues. Deletions cut 2 bases from V and 4 bases from J, with 10 bases between. From germline, CDR1 is KGHSH and CDR2 LQKENI. The DNA for the CDR3 is TGTGCCAGCTCACCAATTAGGGAGGCAGATACGCAGTATTTT. This codes for CASSPIREADTQYF.

Only one count was recorded for this clone. CDR3 region: CASSLKGDAAAFF. CDR3 sequence (DNA): TGTGCCAGCAGCTTAAAGGGGGACGCAGCGGCTTTCTTT. The V gene is TRBV7-3, the J gene TRBJ1-1, with D maybe TRBD1 (6 bases). The CDR3 runs to 13 residues. Between the trimmed V and J ends, which lost 1 base and 11 bases, there was a span of 14 bases. The germline gives CDR1 SGHTA, CDR2 FQGTGA.

The V call is TRBV19, the J call TRBJ2-4; D remains ambiguous. V lost 3 bases and J 2 bases, leaving 8 bases between the germline ends. Germline-derived CDR1 and CDR2 are LNHDA and SQIVND (reference sequence). CDR3 size: 14 residues. CDR3 in amino acids: CASSIGMSKNIQYF. CDR3 nucleotide sequence: TGTGCCAGTAGTATTGGAATGTCCAAAAACATTCAGTACTTC.

J is TRBJ2-5 and V is TRBV19, with D perhaps TRBD1 (5 bases). The CDR3 spans 13 residues. Germline loops: CDR1 LNHDA, CDR2 SQIVND (reference sequence). Trimming pared 4 bases from V and 4 bases from J, leaving 10 bases between. For the CDR3, the DNA is TGTGCCAGTAGTAAGGGGCGCGGAGAGACCCAGTACTTC. Its protein is CASSKGRGETQYF.

The CDR3 reads CASTPGAMPKNEKLFF. In nucleotides, the CDR3 is TGTGCCAGCACCCCCGGGGCGATGCCCAAAAATGAAAAACTGTTTTTT. The J gene is TRBJ1-4, the V gene TRBV27; tentatively, D is TRBD1 (5 bases). V lost 7 bases and J lost 5, with 20 bases in between. The CDR3 has 16 amino acids. From germline, CDR1 is MNHEY and CDR2 SMNVEV (reference sequence).

The chain employs TRBV27 and TRBJ1-2; the match to TRBD1 covers 7 bases. Germline-derived CDR1 and CDR2 are MNHEY and SMNVEV (reference sequence). The length of the CDR3 is 16 residues. The ends lost 6 bases at V and 7 bases at J; junction bases unmatched: 17. The CDR3 coding sequence is TGTGCCAGCAGACCTCGGGACAGCCTAAGGTTGGTTGGCTACACCTTC. Translated: CASRPRDSLRLVGYTF.

This clone is a singleton in its sample. The gene calls are TRBV11-1 and TRBJ1-1; the D gene is possibly TRBD1 (5 bases). The CDR3 spans 16 residues. The V end lost 0 bases, the J end lost 1 base, and 12 bases lay between the germline ends. CDR1 is SGHAT, CDR2 FQDESV, per germline (reference sequence). In nucleotides, the CDR3 is TGTGCCAGCAGCTTAGCTTTTTTGGGACCGAACACTGAAGCTTTCTTT. It translates to CASSLAFLGPNTEAFF.

The J gene is TRBJ1-3, the V gene TRBV28, with TRBD1 matching over 9 bases. The J segment lost 1 base and the V segment lost 11 bases, leaving 15 bases of the junction unmatched. CDR1 and CDR2 from the germline V gene are MDHEN and SYDVKM. The CDR3 extends over 17 amino acids. This chain's CDR3 is CAGSGTGISGSGNTIYF. CDR3 nucleotides: TGTGCCGGCTCCGGGACAGGGATCTCGGGTTCTGGAAACACCATATATTTT.

This clone has a single count. The gene calls are TRBV5-1 and TRBJ1-2; 10 bases line up with TRBD1. Germline trimming cut 7 bases from V and 3 bases from J; bases unmatched to any gene: 6. The CDR3 totals 14 residues. CDR1 is SGHRS and CDR2 is YFSETQ in the germline V gene. In nucleotides, the CDR3 is TGCGCCAGCGCACCGACAGGGGGCTACTATGGCTACACCTTC. Amino acid sequence: CASAPTGGYYGYTF.

The chain recombines TRBV9 with TRBJ2-3, with D perhaps TRBD2 (5 bases). V was trimmed by 0 bases and J by 2 bases, leaving 13 bases between them. The V gene's germline CDR1 is SGDLS and CDR2 YYNGEE. The CDR3 is made up of 16 amino acids. The CDR3 reads CASSVAQRVLTDTQYF. CDR3 in DNA: TGTGCCAGCAGCGTAGCTCAGAGGGTCCTCACAGATACGCAGTATTTT. The full variable domain, in which reference TRBV9 and TRBJ2-3 provide the parts outside the CDR3, is DSGVTQTPKHLITATGQRVTLRCSPRSGDLSVYWYQQSLDQGLQFLIQYYNGEERAKGNILERFSAQQFPDLHSELNLSSLELGDSALYFCASSVAQRVLTDTQYFGPGTRLTVL.

This chain joins TRBV9 and TRBJ2-7; no clear D gene. In germline, CDR1 is SGDLS, CDR2 YYNGEE. Deletions cut 4 bases from V and 3 bases from J, with 17 bases between. This CDR3 has 15 amino acids. CDR3 coding DNA: TGTGCCAGCAGCCCACACGGGTCTTCGAACTACGAGCAGTACTTC. Its translation is CASSPHGSSNYEQYF.

The CDR3 protein is CASSFQVITDTQYF. The CDR3 DNA follows: TGTGCCAGCAGCTTCCAGGTAATCACAGATACGCAGTATTTT. The J gene is TRBJ2-3, the V gene TRBV5-6, with unresolved D. Trimming pared 2 bases from V and 2 bases from J, leaving 9 bases between. This CDR3 spans 14 amino acids. Germline values: CDR1 SGHDT, CDR2 YYEEEE.

The chain employs TRBV27 and TRBJ2-7, with 11 nucleotides matching TRBD1. V dropped 3 bases and J dropped 6; count of bases not matched to a gene: 7. From germline, CDR1 is MNHEY and CDR2 SMNVEV (reference sequence). The CDR3 extends over 15 amino acids. CDR3: CASSFYGQGAFEQYF. Written as DNA, the CDR3 is TGTGCCAGCAGTTTCTATGGACAGGGGGCATTCGAGCAGTACTTC.

The chain combines TRBV7-2 with TRBJ2-3, with 11 bases fitting TRBD1. Germline assignment: CDR1 SGHTA and CDR2 FQGNSA. Germline trimming cut 5 bases from V and 5 bases from J; bases unmatched to any gene: 6. The CDR3 length is 15 residues. This CDR3 reads CASSQAGTGGDTQYF. The CDR3, as DNA: TGTGCCAGCAGCCAGGCCGGGACAGGGGGAGATACGCAGTATTTT.

The genes are TRBV7-8 and TRBJ1-1; TRBD1 might be the D (6 bases). Trimming removed 5 bases from V and 3 bases from J, with 13 bases in between. Germline values: CDR1 SGHVS, CDR2 FQNEAQ. The CDR3 is 14 residues long. The CDR3 spells CASSLRGLDTEAFF. The CDR3 coding sequence is TGTGCCAGCAGCCTTAGGGGGTTAGACACTGAAGCTTTCTTT.

In its sample, this clone was seen a few times. The V gene is TRBV4-3, the J gene TRBJ2-2; no firm D call. Germline V gene sequence: CDR1 LGHNA, CDR2 YSLEER. Trimming removed 2 bases from V and 2 bases from J, with 6 bases in between. The CDR3 is 14 residues long. This CDR3 is CASSQLVNTGELFF. CDR3 nucleotide sequence: TGCGCCAGCAGCCAACTAGTAAACACCGGGGAGCTGTTTTTT.

V usage is TRBV10-2 and J usage is TRBJ1-2; D gene uncertain. This CDR3 comprises 14 residues. The germline V gene encodes CDR1 WSHSY and CDR2 SAAADI. V was trimmed by 4 bases and J by 0 bases, leaving 9 bases between them. The CDR3 DNA sequence: TGCGCCAGCAGTGCTACGATCACTAACTATGGCTACACCTTC. Protein sequence: CASSATITNYGYTF.

The CDR3 reads CASSFPGGPSPLHF. The CDR3 DNA reads as TGTGCCAGCAGTTTCCCCGGGGGACCTTCACCCCTCCACTTT. The rearrangement joins TRBV28 to TRBJ1-6, with a possible D match to TRBD1 (5 bases). CDR1 is MDHEN, CDR2 SYDVKM, per germline. The CDR3 runs 14 residues. V lost 3 bases and J lost 9, with 12 bases in between.

The chain couples TRBV27 to TRBJ2-1; 12 bases agree with TRBD2. After removal of 8 bases from V and 9 bases from J, the junction contained 20 bases not matched to a gene. The germline gives CDR1 MNHEY, CDR2 SMNVEV (reference sequence). CDR3 length equals 18 residues. The CDR3 is CASRRGTGTSGPRSEQFF. The DNA of the CDR3 is TGTGCCAGCCGCAGGGGGACCGGGACTAGCGGGCCTAGGAGTGAGCAGTTCTTC.

This chain joins TRBV2 and TRBJ1-3, with D possibly being TRBD1 (6 bases). The germline V and J ends were trimmed by 5 bases and 0 bases, with 14 bases remaining between them. CDR1 and CDR2 (germline): SNHLY, FYNNEI. There are 16 residues in the CDR3. CDR3 in amino acids: CASSQDRGSSGNTIYF. Written as DNA, the CDR3 is TGTGCCAGCAGTCAGGACAGAGGATCCTCTGGAAACACCATATATTTT.

This clone turned up a few times. The chain employs TRBV2 and TRBJ2-7, with D maybe TRBD1 (6 bases). Deletions cut 3 bases from V and 4 bases from J, with 7 bases between. The CDR3 is 12 residues long. Germline CDR1 is SNHLY and CDR2 is FYNNEI. This chain's CDR3 is CASSDQGYEQYF. The CDR3 bases are TGTGCCAGCAGTGATCAGGGGTACGAGCAGTACTTC.

The sample holds one count of this clone. The chain employs TRBV19 and TRBJ1-6; D uncertain. The V gene lost 5 bases and the J gene lost 8 bases, with 10 bases spanning the gap. The germline CDR1 and CDR2 sequences are LNHDA and SQIVND (reference sequence). This CDR3 has 13 amino acids. The CDR3 DNA sequence: TGTGCCAGTAGTGGATCGTGGGATTCACCCCTCCACTTT. Translating gives CASSGSWDSPLHF.

For the CDR3, the DNA is TGCGCCAGCAGCGCCCAGGGGTCGAACACCGGGGAGCTGTTTTTT. Translating it yields CASSAQGSNTGELFF. The chain links TRBV4-3 to TRBJ2-2, with a weak D call TRBD1 (6 bases). With 5 bases removed from V and 0 bases from J, the gap between germline ends came to 10 bases. The CDR3 spans 15 residues. From germline, CDR1 is LGHNA and CDR2 YSLEER.

This chain connects TRBV15 to TRBJ2-3; D is undetermined. CDR3 size: 12 residues. In germline, CDR1 is LNHNV, CDR2 YYDKDF (reference sequence). Trimming took off 1 base at V and 5 bases at J, with 4 bases between the two ends. CDR3: CATSRAVDTQYF. The CDR3 DNA reads as TGTGCCACCAGCAGAGCGGTAGATACGCAGTATTTT. The full variable domain, with the rest looked up from reference TRBV15 and TRBJ2-3, is DAMVIQNPRYQVTQFGKPVTLSCSQTLNHNVMYWYQQKSSQAPKLLFHYYDKDFNNEADTPDNFQSRRPNTSFCFLDIRSPGLGDTAMYLCATSRAVDTQYFGPGTRLTVL.

The gene calls are TRBV7-9 and TRBJ2-5; tentatively, D is TRBD2 (6 bases). The CDR3 sequence is 13 residues long. Per germline, CDR1 SEHNR and CDR2 FQNEAQ (reference sequence). V lost 5 bases and J 5 bases, leaving 12 bases between the germline ends. Written as DNA, the CDR3 is TGTGCCAGCAGCCCCCGCGGGGCGGAGACCCAGTACTTC. Encoded protein: CASSPRGAETQYF.